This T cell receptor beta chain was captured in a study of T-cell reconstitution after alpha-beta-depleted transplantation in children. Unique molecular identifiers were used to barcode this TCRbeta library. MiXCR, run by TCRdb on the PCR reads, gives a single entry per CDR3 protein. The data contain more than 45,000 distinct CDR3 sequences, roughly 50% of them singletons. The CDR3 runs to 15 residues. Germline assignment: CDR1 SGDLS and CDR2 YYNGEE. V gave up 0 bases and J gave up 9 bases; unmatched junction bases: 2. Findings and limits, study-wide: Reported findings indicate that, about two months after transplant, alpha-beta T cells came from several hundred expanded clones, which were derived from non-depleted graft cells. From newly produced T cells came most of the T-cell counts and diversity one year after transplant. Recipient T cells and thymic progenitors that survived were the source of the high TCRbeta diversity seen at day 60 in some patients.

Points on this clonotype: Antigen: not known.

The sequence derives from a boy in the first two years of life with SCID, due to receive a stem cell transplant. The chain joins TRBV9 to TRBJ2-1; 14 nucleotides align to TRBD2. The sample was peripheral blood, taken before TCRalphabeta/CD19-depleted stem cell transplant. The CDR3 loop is CASSVGLAGGLEQFF. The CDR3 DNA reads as TGTGCCAGCAGCGTAGGACTAGCGGGGGGGCTTGAGCAGTTCTTC.